This T cell receptor beta chain was recorded in a study of cytotoxic CD8 clonotypes in ibrutinib-treated CLL. Study information: Collecting the response samples happened after a median roughly eleven months of treatment, with a range of 6 to 36.

The assay was immunoSEQ multiplex PCR, and TCRdb's table has in-frame clones only and misses some. This sample yields about 130,000 clones, of which around four fifths are seen a single time; roughly 3.3% belongs to the top ten. The CDR3 contains 16 residues. V was pared by 1 base and J by 0 bases, with 13 bases between. Germline V gene sequence: CDR1 GTSNPN, CDR2 SVGIG (reference sequence). The chain couples TRBV30 to TRBJ1-3; possible D gene TRBD1, 5 bases. This receptor was obtained from a human donor with chronic lymphocytic leukemia. This material consisted of PBMCs, taken after 24 months of ibrutinib treatment. CDR3 bases: TGTGCCTGGAGTGCCAGGGCAGTGCTCTCTGGAAACACCATATATTTT. Translating it yields CAWSARAVLSGNTIYF.